Below, 27 T cell receptor beta chains from the same sample are listed, as sequenced in a study of human thymus T cells. Method: immunoSEQ multiplex PCR; TCRdb's copy keeps in-frame clones and lacks some. The sample has roughly 120,000 clones, approximately 96% seen once. Thymus tissue for the work was resected from patients undergoing corrective heart surgery. The sequenced sample was thymus tissue. These TCRs come from a boy under two years old with a congenital heart defect but otherwise immunologically healthy.

The rearrangement joins TRBV18 to TRBJ2-3; D unresolved. The germline gives CDR1 KGHSH, CDR2 LQKENI. The V gene lost 6 bases and the J gene lost 0 bases, with 1 base spanning the gap. The CDR3 has 11 residues. CDR3 protein: CASSSTDTQYF. The CDR3 DNA sequence: TGTGCCAGCTCTAGCACAGATACGCAGTATTTT. The full variable domain, rest sourced from reference TRBV18 and TRBJ2-3, is NAGVMQNPRHLVRRRGQEARLRCSPMKGHSHVYWYRQLPEEGLKFMVYLQKENIIDESGMPKERFSAEFPKEGPSILRIQQVVRGDSAAYFCASSSTDTQYFGPGTRLTVL.

The CDR3 DNA follows: TGTGCCAGCAGACGACAGGGGGGCTACGAGCAGTACTTC. This gives the protein CASRRQGGYEQYF. V and J are TRBV6-1 and TRBJ2-7; 9 nucleotides line up with TRBD1. Per germline, CDR1 MNHNS and CDR2 SASEGT. The CDR3 runs 13 residues. V dropped 6 bases and J dropped 3; count of bases not matched to a gene: 3.

In its sample, this clone was seen a few times. The chain uses TRBV20-1 and TRBJ2-7, with D possibly TRBD2 on 6 matching bases. The V gene lost 6 bases and the J gene lost 5 bases, with 8 bases spanning the gap. The CDR3 length is 10 residues. Germline CDR1 is DFQATT and CDR2 is SNEGSKA (reference sequence). CDR3 DNA: TGCAGTGCGGGAGGCCACGAGCAGTACTTC. Its translation is CSAGGHEQYF.

The V call is TRBV30, the J call TRBJ1-5; D uncertain. V lost 3 bases, J lost 5 bases, and 14 bases lay in between. CDR1 is GTSNPN and CDR2 is SVGIG in the germline V gene (reference sequence). The CDR3 has 14 amino acids. In DNA form, the CDR3 reads TGTGCCTGGAGCGGTAAAGAAAGGGATCAGCCCCAGCATTTT. It translates to CAWSGKERDQPQHF.

This clone has a handful of counts. V gene TRBV19 combines with J gene TRBJ1-1; a weak D match, TRBD1 (6 bases). V lost 5 bases and J 1 base, leaving 14 bases between the germline ends. Germline V gene data show CDR1 as LNHDA and CDR2 as SQIVND (reference sequence). The CDR3 sequence is 15 residues long. CDR3 sequence (DNA): TGTGCCAGTAGTTCCCACAGGGATTGGAACACTGAAGCTTTCTTT. Protein sequence: CASSSHRDWNTEAFF.

This clone has just a few counts. The chain combines TRBV16 with TRBJ1-6; 7 positions agree with TRBD1. J was trimmed by 7 bases and V by 2 bases; bases with no gene match: 8. Germline V gene data show CDR1 as KGHSY and CDR2 as FQNENV. The CDR3 consists of 16 residues. The CDR3 reads CASSQEWQGDNSPLHF. The CDR3 DNA reads TGTGCCAGCAGCCAAGAATGGCAGGGGGACAATTCACCCCTCCACTTT.

This chain connects TRBV28 to TRBJ2-5; no definite D call. The CDR3 is 17 amino acids. V lost 8 bases and J lost 0, with 22 bases in between. Per germline, CDR1 MDHEN and CDR2 SYDVKM. Here the CDR3 DNA reads TGTGCCAGCTCCCTCCGCGAAGACTCCCTGGACCAAGAGACCCAGTACTTC. Protein sequence: CASSLREDSLDQETQYF.

The rearrangement uses TRBV2 and TRBJ2-2; weak D call: TRBD2 (5 bases). This CDR3 contains 14 residues. The V end lost 11 bases, the J end lost 5 bases, and 18 bases lay between the germline ends. CDR1 SNHLY and CDR2 FYNNEI come from the germline V gene. The DNA of the CDR3 is TGTGCCTACGAAAAGTCGGGGAGTACCGGGGAGCTGTTTTTT. As protein: CAYEKSGSTGELFF. The complete variable domain, with remaining parts taken from reference TRBV2 and TRBJ2-2, reads EPEVTQTPSHQVTQMGQEVILRCVPISNHLYFYWYRQILGQKVEFLVSFYNNEISEKSEIFDDQFSVERPDGSNFTLKIRSTKLEDSAMYFCAYEKSGSTGELFFGEGSRLTVL.

The V call is TRBV6-1, the J call TRBJ2-5; D may be TRBD2 (7 bases). Trimming took 4 bases from V and 5 from J, leaving 20 bases between them. The CDR3 totals 16 residues. Germline V CDR1 and CDR2: MNHNS, SASEGT. CDR3 DNA sequence: TGTGCCAGCAGTGTAGGGGGGGGGCGGTTTGGGGAGACCCAGTACTTC. This sequence encodes CASSVGGGRFGETQYF.

The chain uses TRBV11-2 and TRBJ2-3; a possible D gene is TRBD2 (5 bases). Germline lookup yields CDR1 SGHAT and CDR2 FQNNGV. The germline V and J ends were trimmed by 8 bases and 6 bases, with 21 bases remaining between them. This CDR3 contains 15 residues. CDR3 loop: CASHFIGYGGDTQYF. CDR3 sequence (DNA): TGTGCCAGCCATTTTATCGGGTACGGAGGTGATACGCAGTATTTT.

Comment on this clone: The conserved phenylalanine or tryptophan normally closing the CDR3 is absent here, so this likely arose from a read error. The DNA is omitted, as the CDR3 cannot be located on it reliably, and the CDR3 follows TCRdb's listing. The gene calls are TRBV2 and TRBJ1-6; the table's TRBD1 call for D was not verified on the DNA. The CDR3 region is 11 residues in length, termini included. Germline values: CDR1 SNHLY, CDR2 FYNNEI. The CDR3: CASSLDPKHRI.

The chain is built from TRBV4-1 and TRBJ2-2; a possible D gene is TRBD1 (6 bases). Germline-derived CDR1 and CDR2 are MGHRA and YSYEKL. V lost 1 base, J lost 6 bases, and 18 bases lay in between. CDR3 length: 17 amino acids. The chain's CDR3 is CASSQVAGLQGAGELFF. CDR3 in DNA: TGCGCCAGCAGCCAAGTAGCCGGTCTACAGGGCGCCGGGGAGCTGTTTTTT.

The gene calls are TRBV28 and TRBJ2-1; 7 bases agree with TRBD1. V lost 6 bases to trimming and J lost 8 bases; unmatched junction nucleotides: 16. In germline, CDR1 is MDHEN, CDR2 SYDVKM. The CDR3 consists of 16 residues. The CDR3, as DNA: TGTGCCAGCAGCCCCCGGGACAGTGGCCAAGAGGATGAGCAGTTCTTC. Residues: CASSPRDSGQEDEQFF.

V and J are TRBV25-1 and TRBJ2-4; 8 bases line up with TRBD2. This CDR3 has 15 residues. Germline V gene lookup returns CDR1 MGHDK and CDR2 SYGVNS. The V segment lost 6 bases and the J segment 1 base; nucleotides outside the gene matches: 5. In DNA, the CDR3 is TGTGCCAGCAGCCGGGGGGGCGAGGCCAAAAACATTCAGTACTTC. Protein sequence: CASSRGGEAKNIQYF.

This chain joins TRBV7-6 and TRBJ2-3, with 7 bases aligning to TRBD1. Looked up from germline, CDR1 is SGHVS and CDR2 is FNYEAQ. Trimming cost V 1 base and J 4 bases; bases outside gene matches: 2. CDR3 length: 14 amino acids. CDR3 DNA sequence: TGTGCCAGCAGCTTAGTTCAGGGGGCAGATACGCAGTATTTT. It specifies CASSLVQGADTQYF.

The DNA of the CDR3 is TGCGCCAGCAGCCAAGGGACAGGGGGGCGCGGCTACACCTTC. This gives the protein CASSQGTGGRGYTF. The gene calls are TRBV4-3 and TRBJ1-2, with 10 bases fitting TRBD1. CDR1 LGHNA and CDR2 YSLEER come from the germline V gene. The CDR3 has 14 amino acids. The trim removed 1 base at V and 8 bases at J, leaving 4 bases unmatched.

V usage is TRBV4-1 and J usage is TRBJ1-5, with a possible D match to TRBD1 (5 bases). Germline V CDR1 and CDR2: MGHRA, YSYEKL. Trimming shortened V by 5 bases and J by 0 bases, and 14 bases separated the two germline ends. The CDR3 contains 16 residues. The CDR3 region has the DNA TGCGCCAGCAGCTATGACAGTGCCCTTAGCAATCAGCCCCAGCATTTT. This sequence encodes CASSYDSALSNQPQHF.

The chain recombines TRBV4-1 with TRBJ1-4, with 7 bases aligning to TRBD1. Losses at the gene ends were 4 bases for V and 1 base for J; bases not matched to a gene: 3. CDR3 length: 15 amino acids. CDR1 is MGHRA and CDR2 is YSYEKL in the germline V gene. The chain's CDR3 is CASSPRQGTNEKLFF. The CDR3 DNA follows: TGCGCCAGCAGCCCCCGACAGGGAACTAATGAAAAACTGTTTTTT.

The chain links TRBV4-1 to TRBJ1-5; TRBD1 agrees at 9 bases. V shed 0 bases and J 4 bases; nucleotides not matched to a gene: 4. The CDR3 extends over 16 amino acids. Germline V gene lookup returns CDR1 MGHRA and CDR2 YSYEKL. CDR3 nucleotide sequence: TGCGCCAGCAGCCAAGATCGACAGGGGGAGAATCAGCCCCAGCATTTT. It yields the protein CASSQDRQGENQPQHF.

The V call is TRBV7-8, the J call TRBJ2-1; D gene ambiguous. Germline V gene sequence: CDR1 SGHVS, CDR2 FQNEAQ. V was clipped by 2 bases and J by 2 bases, with 22 bases between them. The CDR3 spans 19 residues. The CDR3 is CASSLYQREWAATYNEQFF. For the CDR3, the DNA is TGTGCCAGCAGCTTATATCAACGCGAATGGGCCGCTACCTACAATGAGCAGTTCTTC.

This clone was recorded only once. The V call is TRBV7-6, the J call TRBJ2-3; D is unresolved. Trimming left V 8 bases short and J 5 bases short, with 20 bases between. The length of the CDR3 is 15 residues. Germline CDR1 SGHVS, CDR2 FNYEAQ. The CDR3 DNA reads as TGTGCCAGCTACTCAGTGGGCTGGTTAGGAGATACGCAGTATTTT. The encoded protein is CASYSVGWLGDTQYF.

The rearrangement joins TRBV6-6 to TRBJ1-3; 7 bases line up with TRBD1. V gave up 7 bases and J gave up 2 bases; unmatched junction bases: 8. This CDR3 has 15 residues. The germline CDR1 and CDR2 sequences are MNHNY and SVGAGI (reference sequence). The CDR3 spells CASMPTGITGNTIYF. The CDR3, as DNA: TGTGCCAGCATGCCGACAGGGATAACTGGAAACACCATATATTTT.

This clone has only one observation. The chain is built from TRBV4-3 and TRBJ2-1; 14 bases line up with TRBD2. Germline lookup yields CDR1 LGHNA and CDR2 YSLEER. After removal of 0 bases from V and 10 bases from J, the junction contained 8 bases not matched to a gene. The CDR3 consists of 17 residues. In DNA form, the CDR3 reads TGCGCCAGCAGCCAAGATTACCTGACTAGCGGGGGGGTCGAGCAGTTCTTC. Translation gives CASSQDYLTSGGVEQFF.

The chain recombines TRBV5-1 with TRBJ1-3; D is uncertain. Trimming took 4 bases from V and 9 from J, leaving 20 bases between them. The CDR3 contains 15 residues. The germline CDR1 and CDR2 sequences are SGHRS and YFSETQ. Here the CDR3 reads CASSPGGDLLGTIYF. The CDR3 DNA reads TGCGCCAGCAGCCCCGGTGGCGACCTGTTAGGCACCATATATTTT.

The J gene is TRBJ1-1, the V gene TRBV28; no reliable D call. The V gene lost 5 bases and the J gene lost 0 bases, with 19 bases spanning the gap. The germline CDR1 and CDR2 sequences are MDHEN and SYDVKM. CDR3 size: 17 residues. CDR3 loop: CASSRKEAYTLNTEAFF. The DNA for the CDR3 is TGTGCCAGCAGTAGGAAGGAGGCATATACGTTGAACACTGAAGCTTTCTTT.

V is TRBV4-3 and J is TRBJ2-7, with D possibly TRBD1 on 6 matching bases. CDR1 and CDR2 (germline): LGHNA, YSLEER. The CDR3 runs 16 residues. The ends were cut back, 5 bases at V and 0 bases at J, with 17 bases in the middle. CDR3 loop: CASSEKYGTYSYEQYF. Here the CDR3 DNA reads TGCGCCAGCAGCGAAAAGTACGGGACATACTCCTACGAGCAGTACTTC.

This clone was seen a single time. The chain has TRBV27 and TRBJ2-7; D gene uncertain. The CDR3 has 15 residues. The V gene lost 5 bases and the J gene lost 2 bases, with 16 bases spanning the gap. Germline V CDR1 and CDR2: MNHEY, SMNVEV (reference sequence). The CDR3 nucleotides are TGTGCCAGCAGTCCCTTCCCGTCAGGTCCCTACGAGCAGTACTTC. This gives the protein CASSPFPSGPYEQYF.